One sample yielded the 30 T cell receptor beta chains listed below, sequenced in a study of metastatic and nonmetastatic thyroid tumors. Before thyroid surgery, none of the patients had received any treatment. Via MiXCR, TCRdb re-called the PCR reads. The sample yields about 10,000 clones, approximately 31% seen once. Sequencing was performed on adjacent normal tissue. These receptors came from a female donor with papillary thyroid cancer or a benign thyroid nodule (not recorded which). Some clones in this sample may be carry-over from other donors' samples.

The sample holds a few counts of this clone. V usage is TRBV19 and J usage is TRBJ1-6; unclear D gene. The V and J ends lost 3 bases and 0 bases respectively, with 15 bases between them. In germline, CDR1 is LNHDA, CDR2 SQIVND (reference sequence). This CDR3 is built from 18 residues. CDR3 region: CASSISGISISYNSPLHF. The CDR3 DNA reads TGTGCCAGTAGTATCTCCGGCATCTCTATCTCCTATAATTCACCCCTCCACTTT.

This chain joins TRBV5-1 and TRBJ1-5; 11 bases line up with TRBD1. Germline V gene data show CDR1 as SGHRS and CDR2 as YFSETQ. Trimming at V came to 4 bases and at J to 4 bases, leaving 4 bases not matched to a gene. The CDR3 covers 15 residues. The CDR3 DNA follows: TGCGCCAGCAGCCTTGGACAGGGGGCTAATCAGCCCCAGCATTTT. The encoded protein is CASSLGQGANQPQHF.

The chain links TRBV9 to TRBJ1-1; D is ambiguous. This CDR3 is built from 17 residues. Germline V lookup: CDR1 SGDLS, CDR2 YYNGEE. Deletions cut 0 bases from V and 0 bases from J, with 15 bases between. DNA for the CDR3: TGTGCCAGCAGCGTAGATCCGAAGGTCGGACTGAACACTGAAGCTTTCTTT. The encoded protein is CASSVDPKVGLNTEAFF.

The V gene is TRBV6-1, the J gene TRBJ2-1; 8 nucleotides align to TRBD2. The ends lost 7 bases at V and 9 bases at J; junction bases unmatched: 11. This CDR3 region has 14 residues. Germline V lookup: CDR1 MNHNS, CDR2 SASEGT. The chain's CDR3 is CASNAAGGSGEQFF. The CDR3 nucleotides read TGTGCCAGCAATGCTGCGGGAGGATCGGGTGAGCAGTTCTTC.

In this sample, this clone turned up a few times. The V call is TRBV20-1, the J call TRBJ2-1, with TRBD2 identical over 11 bases. The germline V gene encodes CDR1 DFQATT and CDR2 SNEGSKA (reference sequence). This CDR3 has 18 residues. J lost 1 base, V lost 3 bases, and 11 bases had no gene match. CDR3 loop: CSARTSGIFVESYNEQFF. CDR3 DNA: TGCAGTGCTAGGACTAGCGGGATATTTGTGGAGTCCTACAATGAGCAGTTCTTC.

The rearrangement links TRBV19 to TRBJ2-7, with D possibly matching TRBD1 (5 bases). Per the germline V gene, CDR1 is LNHDA and CDR2 is SQIVND (reference sequence). Deletions cut 3 bases from V and 2 bases from J, with 17 bases between. The CDR3 sequence is 16 residues long. This CDR3 is CASSMFSSAGPYEQYF. The CDR3 DNA follows: TGTGCCAGTAGTATGTTCTCTTCGGCAGGGCCCTACGAGCAGTACTTC.

This clone turned up a few times. The chain joins TRBV10-3 to TRBJ1-1; tentatively, D is TRBD1 (5 bases). V shed 3 bases and J shed 1 base, with 9 bases lying between them. In germline, CDR1 is ENHRY, CDR2 SYGVKD. This CDR3 is built from 14 residues. The CDR3 nucleotides read TGTGCCATCAGTGAAGGGGATAGGAACACTGAAGCTTTCTTT. Amino acids: CAISEGDRNTEAFF.

The chain uses TRBV11-2 and TRBJ2-1, with D perhaps assigned TRBD1 or TRBD2 (5 bases each). Trimming shortened V by 1 base and J by 6 bases, and 16 bases separated the two germline ends. The germline V gene has CDR1 SGHAT and CDR2 FQNNGV. The CDR3 loop spans 16 amino acids. The CDR3 protein is CASSLGAITRGNEQFF. The CDR3 bases are TGTGCCAGCAGCTTAGGGGCCATTACTAGGGGCAATGAGCAGTTCTTC.

V and J are TRBV9 and TRBJ2-2; D remains unclear. The ends were cut back, 3 bases at V and 8 bases at J, with 17 bases in the middle. The CDR3 runs to 15 residues. Germline V gene data show CDR1 as SGDLS and CDR2 as YYNGEE. The CDR3 is CASSARAHSKGELFF. CDR3 bases: TGTGCCAGCAGCGCCCGAGCCCACTCGAAGGGGGAGCTGTTTTTT.

This clone was seen more than once but under ten times. The J gene is TRBJ2-7, the V gene TRBV6-2 or TRBV6-3, with D possibly matching TRBD2 (5 bases). The CDR3 totals 15 residues. The V and J ends lost 7 bases and 3 bases respectively, with 19 bases between them. Germline V CDR1 and CDR2: MNHEY, SVGEGT. CDR3: CASNQAARRDYEQYF. The CDR3 nucleotides read TGTGCCAGCAATCAAGCCGCAAGACGGGACTACGAGCAGTACTTC.

The chain combines TRBV14 with TRBJ1-5; unclear D gene. The V end lost 2 bases, the J end lost 6 bases, and 8 bases lay between the germline ends. The germline V gene encodes CDR1 SGHDN and CDR2 FVKESK. This CDR3 is built from 13 residues. CDR3 loop: CASSQYPGQPQHF. CDR3 nucleotide sequence: TGTGCCAGCAGCCAATATCCAGGTCAGCCCCAGCATTTT.

This clone was counted a few times. The chain uses TRBV12-3 or TRBV12-4 and TRBJ1-2; 7 nucleotides match TRBD1. The V gene end was trimmed by 5 bases and the J gene end by 6 bases; junction bases not matched to a gene: 6. This CDR3 region has 13 residues. The CDR3 protein is CASSPRQGDGYTF. The DNA for the CDR3 is TGTGCCAGCAGTCCCCGACAGGGAGATGGCTACACCTTC.

V is TRBV24-1 and J is TRBJ2-7; weak D call: TRBD2 (5 bases). The V and J ends lost 0 bases and 1 base respectively, with 18 bases between them. This CDR3 region has 18 residues. Germline-derived CDR1 and CDR2 are KGHDR and SFDVKD. The CDR3 DNA reads TGTGCCACCAGTGATTTGGGGGTTGGGGTGAGGGCGTCCTACGAGCAGTACTTC. Its protein product is CATSDLGVGVRASYEQYF.

The table lists this clone with many counts. The chain has TRBV5-6 and TRBJ2-3; the D gene is possibly TRBD1 (6 bases). V was trimmed by 5 bases and J by 1 base, leaving 11 bases between them. Germline CDR1 reads SGHDT; CDR2 reads YYEEEE. CDR3 length: 14 amino acids. CDR3 sequence reads: CASSWGQGTDTQYF. As DNA, the CDR3 is TGTGCCAGCAGTTGGGGGCAGGGCACAGATACGCAGTATTTT.

V gene TRBV5-1 combines with J gene TRBJ2-3; either TRBD1 or TRBD2 may supply D (5 bases each). Germline CDR1 SGHRS, CDR2 YFSETQ. The V gene lost 0 bases and the J gene lost 4 bases, with 12 bases spanning the gap. The CDR3 loop spans 15 amino acids. CDR3 sequence reads: CASSLDGAASDTQYF. The CDR3, as DNA: TGCGCCAGCAGCTTGGACGGGGCAGCCTCAGATACGCAGTATTTT.

Notes on this clone: Other DNA sequences in this specimen translate into the identical CDR3. The V and J genes are TRBV11-2 and TRBJ2-7; TRBD1 might be the D (7 bases). The ends were cut back, 5 bases at V and 2 bases at J, with 16 bases in the middle. Germline-derived CDR1 and CDR2 are SGHAT and FQNNGV. The CDR3 runs to 15 residues. CDR3 sequence reads: CASSLLAGGTYEQYF. CDR3 DNA sequence: TGTGCCAGCAGCCTGTTGGCAGGGGGGACCTACGAGCAGTACTTC.

V and J are TRBV3-1 and TRBJ1-5; D call uncertain. V lost 1 base and J lost 5, with 6 bases in between. CDR1 and CDR2 (germline): LGHDT, YNNKEL (reference sequence). The CDR3 consists of 13 residues. CDR3 region: CASSQARDQPQHF. CDR3 coding DNA: TGTGCCAGCAGCCAAGCAAGGGATCAGCCCCAGCATTTT.

To note about this clone: Other DNA sequences of this sample code for an identical CDR3. The V and J genes are TRBV11-2 and TRBJ1-1; D unclear. Germline values: CDR1 SGHAT, CDR2 FQNNGV. The CDR3 runs to 17 residues. Trimming removed 2 bases at V and 1 base at J, with 17 bases between. CDR3 nucleotides: TGTGCCAGCAGCTTAAAAGGGTCCACTGTAGCGAACACTGAAGCTTTCTTT. This gives the protein CASSLKGSTVANTEAFF.

The V and J genes are TRBV19 and TRBJ1-2; TRBD1 aligns across 7 bases. V lost 4 bases to trimming and J lost 4 bases; unmatched junction nucleotides: 9. This CDR3 spans 15 amino acids. Per germline, CDR1 LNHDA and CDR2 SQIVND (reference sequence). The CDR3 region has the DNA TGTGCCAGTAGTAGATTCAAACAGGGGTCCTATGGCTACACCTTC. It specifies CASSRFKQGSYGYTF.

This clone was observed a handful of times. The chain combines TRBV11-3 with TRBJ2-7; D is unresolved. With 2 bases removed from V and 5 bases from J, the gap between germline ends came to 10 bases. The CDR3 totals 13 residues. Germline lookup yields CDR1 SGHNT and CDR2 YENEEA. The CDR3 protein is CASSLYSRDEQYF. In nucleotides, the CDR3 is TGTGCCAGCAGCTTATACAGCCGGGACGAGCAGTACTTC.

The chain employs TRBV19 and TRBJ2-1; a weak D match, TRBD2 (6 bases). The CDR3 runs 18 residues. The V end lost 6 bases, the J end lost 9 bases, and 30 bases lay between the germline ends. From germline, CDR1 is LNHDA and CDR2 SQIVND (reference sequence). CDR3 in DNA: TGTGCCAGTAGCAATGGTGGGACTCTACGCTGGATGGGTACTGAGCAGTTCTTC. Protein product: CASSNGGTLRWMGTEQFF.

This sequence joins TRBV6-1 and TRBJ1-4; D is perhaps TRBD1 (6 bases). The CDR3 consists of 15 residues. V dropped 6 bases and J dropped 3 bases, with 14 bases sitting between them. Germline-derived CDR1 and CDR2 are MNHNS and SASEGT. The chain's CDR3 is CASRGAPVSNEKLFF. Here the CDR3 DNA reads TGTGCCAGCAGGGGGGCGCCGGTGTCTAATGAAAAACTGTTTTTT.

The chain has TRBV12-3 or TRBV12-4 and TRBJ2-7; D might be TRBD1 or TRBD2, each matching 5 bases. Trimming took 7 bases from V and 9 from J, leaving 16 bases between them. The CDR3 contains 12 residues. CDR3 bases: TGTGCCAGCACAAAAGGGGACCAAGTGCAGTACTTC. Protein: CASTKGDQVQYF.

This clone has just one count. V and J are TRBV7-8 and TRBJ1-1; 7 bases align to TRBD1. Germline V lookup: CDR1 SGHVS, CDR2 FQNEAQ. The CDR3 has 13 amino acids. J was trimmed by 11 bases and V by 2 bases; bases with no gene match: 8. CDR3 region: CASSLSQGRGAFF. CDR3 nucleotide sequence: TGTGCCAGCAGCTTATCACAGGGGCGGGGGGCTTTCTTT.

By share of the sample, this clone is medium-sized. The rearrangement links TRBV9 to TRBJ2-1, with TRBD2 matching 7 bases. V was pared by 0 bases and J by 2 bases, with 5 bases of the junction left unmatched. The CDR3 has 16 amino acids. The germline CDR1 and CDR2 sequences are SGDLS and YYNGEE. DNA of the CDR3: TGTGCCAGCAGCGTAGCGGGCGGGAGCACCTACAATGAGCAGTTCTTC. The encoded protein is CASSVAGGSTYNEQFF.

As regards this clone: Germline is not matched at one junction end, which may reflect a read error. The chain employs TRBV6-1 and TRBJ1-6, with a weak D call TRBD1 (6 bases). Germline loops: CDR1 MNHNS, CDR2 SASEGT. The CDR3 consists of 13 residues. CDR3 sequence: CASSRDTNSPLQF. The CDR3 bases are TGTGCCAGCAGCCGGGACACTAATTCACCCCTCCAATTT.

The gene calls are TRBV30 and TRBJ2-2; tentatively, D is TRBD1 or TRBD2 (5 bases each). Germline V CDR1 and CDR2: GTSNPN, SVGIG (reference sequence). Trimming removed 1 base at V and 2 bases at J, with 8 bases between. The CDR3 has 14 amino acids. This CDR3 reads CAWSGGTNTGELFF. The DNA for the CDR3 is TGTGCCTGGAGTGGGGGGACCAACACCGGGGAGCTGTTTTTT. Using reference TRBV30 and TRBJ2-2 for the parts outside the CDR3, the full variable domain is SQTIHQWPATLVQPVGSPLSLECTVEGTSNPNLYWYRQAAGRGLQLLFYSVGIGQISSEVPQNLSASRPQDRQFILSSKKLLLSDSGFYLCAWSGGTNTGELFFGEGSRLTVL.

This rearrangement joins TRBV20-1 to TRBJ2-7, with D possibly called TRBD1 or TRBD2 (7 bases each). The CDR3 contains 15 residues. V was pared by 5 bases and J by 3 bases, with 20 bases between. Germline loops: CDR1 DFQATT, CDR2 SNEGSKA (reference sequence). The CDR3 sequence is CSAPRGGQRHYEQYF. CDR3 nucleotide sequence: TGCAGTGCTCCCCGCGGGGGACAGAGGCACTACGAGCAGTACTTC.

The CDR3 coding sequence is TGTGCCACCAGCAGCGTAGGAGGAGTTAGGACTGAAGCTTTCTTT. Translation: CATSSVGGVRTEAFF. This chain joins TRBV15 and TRBJ1-1, with D hard to call. The CDR3 extends over 15 amino acids. Between the trimmed V and J ends, which lost 3 bases and 5 bases, there was a span of 16 bases. Germline V gives CDR1 LNHNV, CDR2 YYDKDF (reference sequence).

This clone turned up a few times. J is TRBJ2-7 and V is TRBV28, with a weak D call TRBD2 (5 bases). CDR3 length: 13 residues. V was trimmed by 6 bases and J by 4 bases, leaving 13 bases between them. Germline V lookup: CDR1 MDHEN, CDR2 SYDVKM. CDR3 loop: CASRPGRDYEQYF. The CDR3 DNA reads TGTGCCAGCAGACCAGGACGGGATTACGAGCAGTACTTC. Together with reference TRBV28 and TRBJ2-7, the CDR3 gives the full variable domain: DVKVTQSSRYLVKRTGEKVFLECVQDMDHENMFWYRQDPGLGLRLIYFSYDVKMKEKGDIPEGYSVSREKKERFSLILESASTNQTSMYLCASRPGRDYEQYFGPGTRLTVT.